Reported below is one T cell receptor beta chain. It lacks a known antigen. Nothing much larger sits one base from this clone, and base qualities are not available. Libraries were constructed by the immunoSEQ multiplex PCR assay. Turning to the authors' computational methods: A statistical classification framework was built for diagnosing cytomegalovirus status from the catalog of TCR beta chain sequences. The source is immuneACCESS, and TCRdb retained only in-frame sequences with V and J called. Part of the clones is not carried over; for the studies checked, unresolved V genes explain less than half of this, and the remainder is unexplained. That table supplies the V and J calls and clone size; D and trimming were determined from the DNA. This sample has some 79,000 clones in its table, and approximately 94% of those were observed once. The ten largest make up 3.2% of the sample. The record originates from a study of cytomegalovirus exposure and HLA in healthy donors (dated by TCRdb to the late 2010s). About the full investigation: A later analysis indicated that the 110 or so validation repertoires were generated on the platform also employed for the approximately 700 repertoires of the first cohort. The aim of the study was to test whether cataloging public T cell receptors could identify signatures of past pathogen exposure. Along with the approximately 650-subject first cohort, a separate validation cohort of around 110 different subjects was used. The study combined high-throughput TCR immunosequencing, statistical association of individual TCRs with disease status, and machine learning to predict cytomegalovirus infection status.

The donors belonged to the validation cohort of over a hundred subjects, which was separate from the roughly 670-subject first cohort. The CDR3, from cysteine to phenylalanine, totals 13 residues. Solely the CDR3 DNA is kept, with 39 bases framed from the first base. The germline V end is reduced by 6 bases and the J end by 1 base; junction bases left unmatched: 2. CDR1 and CDR2 were assigned from the germline V gene (reference sequence) as MNHEY and SMNVEV. Broader findings and caveats from the paper: The study listed 164 TCR beta chains as associated with cytomegalovirus. In both the original and validation cohorts, the classifier was reported to diagnose cytomegalovirus status with high specificity and sensitivity. In vitro tests confirmed that a few of the cytomegalovirus-associated TCR beta chains recognize cytomegalovirus antigens. The validation cohort had no HLA typing available for a later analysis, so co-occurrence within that cohort was assessed over all 130 or so repertoires. Of the cluster scores, about 94% were above 0 in a later analysis, which found that TCRs clustered in the first cohort also tended to co-occur in the 95 to 150 validation repertoires. Most TCR sequences were seen in very few donors, while some public TCRs were found in many individuals. The authors suggested that the approach could potentially be generalized to other disease states and immunological phenotypes.

Rearrangement joined TRBV27 to TRBJ2-5; 7 central nucleotides agree with TRBD1. The source material was PBMCs. This clonotype was sampled from a woman younger than 35 in good health and CMV-seropositive. The nucleotide sequence reads as follows: TGTGCCAGCAGAGACAGGGCCCAAGAGACCCAGTACTTC. Translated, it reads CASRDRAQETQYF.